These T cell receptor beta chains were read from a single sample in a study of T cells in Graves' hyperthyroidism and ophthalmopathy. Via MiXCR, TCRdb re-called the multiplex PCR reads, giving one row per CDR3 protein. The sample yields about 200,000 distinct CDR3 sequences, around 18% seen once. The source material was blood. The receptors were sampled from a man in his forties or fifties with Graves' hyperthyroidism. Both conserved end residues are part of each CDR3. A D gene is named only where the DNA matches it firmly. Clone sizes are given selectively: once, few, many, or a class where the clone is expanded.

>TRBV9|-|few|15|TRBJ1-2
TGTGCCAGCAGCGTCCGTAGTAAGGGGCCCTATGGCTACACCTTC
CASSVRSKGPYGYTF
>TRBV6-1|-|many|15|TRBJ2-7
TGTGCCAGCAGTGAAGCCATTGGCAGCCTTTACGAGCAGTACTTC
CASSEAIGSLYEQYF
>TRBV6-2/TRBV6-3|-|many|15|TRBJ2-7
TGTGCCAGCAGTTACTCGGGATCGCCGCATCAAGAGCAGTACTTC
CASSYSGSPHQEQYF
>TRBV28|-|many|15|TRBJ1-4
TGTGCCAGCAGTTTCTCGGGGGAGGTTGGCGAAAAACTGTTTTTT
CASSFSGEVGEKLFF
>TRBV24-1|-|-|13|TRBJ2-5
TGTGCCACCAGTGATAGTTCGACCCCTGGTCGGTACTTC
CATSDSSTPGRYF
>TRBV4-3|TRBD1|-|19|TRBJ1-3
TGCGCCAGCAGCCAATTAGGAGGGGGCCCCGTAAGCTCTGGAAACACCATATATTTT
CASSQLGGGPVSSGNTIYF
>TRBV20-1|TRBD2|few|14|TRBJ2-3
TGCAGTGCTTATAGCGGGGGGGCGCCAGATACGCAGTATTTT
CSAYSGGAPDTQYF
>TRBV7-2|-|-|15|TRBJ2-3
TGTGCCAGCAGCACCCCCGGGCGAGGCACAGATACGCAGTATTTT
CASSTPGRGTDTQYF
>TRBV28|-|-|13|TRBJ2-4
TGTGCCAGCAGCCAGGGACAACGGGGCATTCAGTACTTC
CASSQGQRGIQYF
>TRBV12-3/TRBV12-4|-|-|13|TRBJ2-7
TGTGCCAGCAGTTTAGACTTGGGTGGGGAGCAGTACTTC
CASSLDLGGEQYF
>TRBV29-1|TRBD2|few|14|TRBJ2-1
TGCAGCGCCGAAGGGACTAGCGGGGTCAAAGAGCAGTTCTTC
CSAEGTSGVKEQFF
>TRBV19|TRBD1|-|15|TRBJ2-1
TGTGCCAGTAGTTACTCCGGGACAGGATACAATGAGCAGTTCTTC
CASSYSGTGYNEQFF
>TRBV15|-|many|12|TRBJ1-4
TGTGCCACCAGCGCTGACAGAGAAAAACTGTTTTTT
CATSADREKLFF
>TRBV20-1|TRBD1|many|14|TRBJ2-7
TGCAGTGCGCCCCACAGGGGTCAAACCTACGAGCAGTACTTC
CSAPHRGQTYEQYF
>TRBV5-4|TRBD1|few|15|TRBJ1-2
TGTGCCAGCAGCCCGACAGGGGAGGGTAACTATGGCTACACCTTC
CASSPTGEGNYGYTF
>TRBV28|TRBD1|many|14|TRBJ1-2
TGTGCCAGCAGTTTAATCGAGGGGGCATATGGCTACACCTTC
CASSLIEGAYGYTF
>TRBV10-3|-|-|16|TRBJ2-7
TGTGCCATCAGTGAGATCGGTTGTCGGTGGGCCTACGAGCAGTACTTC
CAISEIGCRWAYEQYF
>TRBV7-6|-|-|13|TRBJ1-3
TGTGCCAGCAGCTTCCGCACGGGAAACACCATATATTTT
CASSFRTGNTIYF
>TRBV11-2|-|-|14|TRBJ2-7
TGTGCCAGCAGCTTAAGGGGGGGGCCCTATCGAAAGTACTTC
CASSLRGGPYRKYF
>TRBV20-1|TRBD1|many|13|TRBJ1-4
TGCAGTGCTAGGAGTCAGGGGGACGAAAAACTGTTTTTT
CSARSQGDEKLFF
>TRBV28|-|few|13|TRBJ1-1
TGTGCCAGCAGTTATACAGGGAAACCTGAAGCTTTCTTT
CASSYTGKPEAFF
>TRBV28|TRBD1|many|16|TRBJ2-7
TGTGCCAGCAGTCTAGGGCCACGGACAGGGTCTTACGAGCAGTACTTC
CASSLGPRTGSYEQYF
>TRBV18|-|many|14|TRBJ2-5
TGTGCCAGCTCACCAGGGGGCCCCCAAGAGACCCAGTACTTC
CASSPGGPQETQYF
>TRBV28|-|many|14|TRBJ1-5
TGTGCCAGCAGCCGCACAGGGAGCAATCAGCCCCAGCATTTT
CASSRTGSNQPQHF
>TRBV29-1|TRBD1|many|13|TRBJ1-2
TGCAGCGCCCAGAAGGGGACAGCCTATGGCTACACCTTC
CSAQKGTAYGYTF
>TRBV6-2/TRBV6-3|-|many|14|TRBJ2-5
TGTGCCAGCAGCCCCGGACGGAGCCAAGAGACCCAGTACTTC
CASSPGRSQETQYF
>TRBV12-3/TRBV12-4|TRBD1|many|14|TRBJ1-1
TGTGCCAGCAGGCGACAGGGGGGGAACACTGAAGCTTTCTTT
CASRRQGGNTEAFF
>TRBV19|-|-|13|TRBJ1-1
TGTGCCAGTAGTGAGGACCGGAACACTGAAGCTTTCTTT
CASSEDRNTEAFF
>TRBV7-2|TRBD1|many|16|TRBJ1-4
TGTGCCAGCAGCTACCAGTCACCAGGCAGGGGGGAAAAACTGTTTTTT
CASSYQSPGRGEKLFF
>TRBV4-3|-|many|14|TRBJ1-1
TGCGCCAGCAGCCTCCGGGGAATGGACACTGAAGCTTTCTTT
CASSLRGMDTEAFF
>TRBV6-2/TRBV6-3|-|many|18|TRBJ2-3
TGTGCCAGCAGTTACGCTTCAGACTTCGCCTCTAGCACAGATACGCAGTATTTT
CASSYASDFASSTDTQYF
>TRBV7-2|-|many|14|TRBJ2-5
TGTGCCAGCAGCTTACGGGGGACCCAAGAGACCCAGTACTTC
CASSLRGTQETQYF
>TRBV20-1|-|many|15|TRBJ2-1
TGCAGTGCTAGAGGGACCTTCCTCGGCTACAATGAGCAGTTCTTC
CSARGTFLGYNEQFF
>TRBV18|-|many|16|TRBJ2-1
TGTGCCAGCTCACGAGAACAGGGAATCACAAGCAATGAGCAGTTCTTC
CASSREQGITSNEQFF
>TRBV12-3/TRBV12-4|-|many|13|TRBJ1-1
TGTGCCAGCAGTTTGGGCAGGGGCGTTGAAGCTTTCTTT
CASSLGRGVEAFF
>TRBV6-2/TRBV6-3|TRBD2|few|16|TRBJ2-1
TGTGCCAGCAGTAACCGTGGACTAGCGGCCTACAATGAGCAGTTCTTC
CASSNRGLAAYNEQFF
>TRBV14|TRBD2|few|16|TRBJ2-1
TGTGCCAGCAGCCGGCTAGCGGGGGGGAACTACAATGAGCAGTTCTTC
CASSRLAGGNYNEQFF
>TRBV29-1|TRBD1|many|15|TRBJ1-5
TGCAGCGTATGTCTCGGGACAGATAGCAATCAGCCCCAGCATTTT
CSVCLGTDSNQPQHF
>TRBV14|TRBD1|few|13|TRBJ1-5
TGTGCCAGCGCGGGACAGGAGGGCCAGCCCCAGCATTTT
CASAGQEGQPQHF
>TRBV6-2/TRBV6-3|-|many|15|TRBJ1-5
TGTGCCAGCAGTTACGTGGGAGACAGCAATCAGCCCCAGCATTTT
CASSYVGDSNQPQHF
>TRBV12-3/TRBV12-4|TRBD1|many|15|TRBJ2-7
TGTGCCAGCAGTTCGGGACAGGGTGGGGAGTACGAGCAGTACTTC
CASSSGQGGEYEQYF
>TRBV6-1|TRBD2|few|11|TRBJ2-5
TGTGCCAGCAGCGCGGGGGGGACCCAGTACTTC
CASSAGGTQYF
>TRBV6-1|-|many|13|TRBJ1-1
TGTGCCAGCACTAGGACGGTGAACACTGAAGCTTTCTTT
CASTRTVNTEAFF
>TRBV20-1|-|many|11|TRBJ2-7
TGCAGTATTAAGGTGGACTACGAGCAGTACTTC
CSIKVDYEQYF
>TRBV28|TRBD1|many|13|TRBJ1-4
TGTGCCAGCAGCCTGGACAGGGATGAAAAACTGTTTTTT
CASSLDRDEKLFF
>TRBV12-3/TRBV12-4|TRBD1|many|15|TRBJ2-5
TGTGCCAGCAGGAAAAGACAGGGTGTAGAAGAGACCCAGTACTTC
CASRKRQGVEETQYF
>TRBV20-1|TRBD2|many|14|TRBJ2-7
TGCAGTGCTAGAAAATCGGGGGGTGGCTACGAGCAGTACTTC
CSARKSGGGYEQYF
>TRBV7-2|-|few|14|TRBJ2-1
TGTGCCAGCAGTATACACAGGGGGGGGTATGAGCAGTTCTTC
CASSIHRGGYEQFF
>TRBV4-3|-|few|13|TRBJ2-7
TGCGCCAGCAGCCAAGGGGACACTGAGGAGCAGTACTTC
CASSQGDTEEQYF
>TRBV7-8|-|many|12|TRBJ1-1
TGTGCCAGCAGCTTATATAACACTGAAGCTTTCTTT
CASSLYNTEAFF
>TRBV30|-|few|15|TRBJ2-7
TGTGCCTGGAGTGTACTAGGGGTTCCCTATTACGAGCAGTACTTC
CAWSVLGVPYYEQYF
>TRBV18|-|many|15|TRBJ2-1
TGTGCCAGCTCCCCGCAGGCAGGCTCCTACAATGAGCAGTTCTTC
CASSPQAGSYNEQFF
>TRBV6-1|-|many|14|TRBJ1-2
TGTGCCAGCATTCGCCGGGACGGAACTTATGGCTACACCTTC
CASIRRDGTYGYTF
>TRBV20-1|-|-|14|TRBJ2-5
TGCAGTGCTAGTAGGAGGGGGGTCCGAGAGACCCAGTACTTC
CSASRRGVRETQYF
>TRBV27|-|many|17|TRBJ2-7
TGTGCCAGCAGTTCCCGCCAGTCGTGGGAGTGGAGTTACGAGCAGTACTTC
CASSSRQSWEWSYEQYF